This T cell receptor (beta chain) was retrieved from a study of T cells after yellow fever vaccination. On the study more broadly: Preparation used SMART-Seq v4 Ultra Low Input for the low-cell-number fractions. Study-level findings and limits: Though it reached lower strength, the secondary response hit its peak faster, day 5 versus 15. Once the booster was given, most primary-vaccination clones reappeared, at more than 95% for CD4 and 88% for CD8.

Germline V gene sequence: CDR1 SGHTA, CDR2 FQGNSA. V shed 7 bases, J shed 5 bases, and the junction held 15 bases outside the gene matches. The CDR3 runs 16 residues. For TCR, cDNA came from 5'RACE template switching, which added a universal primer site and UMIs. Using its own MiXCR run on the 5' RACE reads, TCRdb lists one record per CDR3 protein. The table records 620,000 or so distinct CDR3 sequences, roughly a sixth of them present only once. This clonotype has just a few counts. Its antigen is not known. The receptor was isolated from a man between 18 and 35 years old who received the YFV17D yellow fever vaccine. The chain joins TRBV7-2 to TRBJ2-5; TRBD1 matches 8 bases. The material was PBMCs, obtained around 5 days after the first yellow fever vaccination. The CDR3 sequence is CASNNITGGLWETQYF. The CDR3 nucleotides read TGTGCCAGCAATAACATAACAGGGGGTCTTTGGGAGACCCAGTACTTC.